The source of this T cell receptor beta chain is a study of immune heterogeneity within non-small cell lung tumors. General study results and limits: Identical dominant CDR3 beta clonotypes showed recurrence across tumor sites within a patient, and site-unique high-frequency clones were also present.

Multiplex PCR was performed with 32 V and 13 J primers, and it amplified TCR beta CDR3. TCRdb independently ran MiXCR on the multiplex PCR reads; one entry per CDR3 protein. The repertoire has approximately 3,100 distinct CDR3 sequences, 25% to 35% of them found once; the top ten carry 8.5% to 12%. The template consisted of bulk tumor genomic DNA, with 600 ng used per sample. Biopsies, several per primary tumor and spaced far apart, were collected during surgery. Those enrolled were patients newly diagnosed with untreated non-small cell lung cancer and undergoing curative surgery. Having surgery with curative intent, the donors were patients newly diagnosed with non-small cell lung cancer. As for this clonotype: What it binds is unknown. A junction end diverges from the germline sequence, so it may reflect a read error.

The germline V gene encodes CDR1 MNHEY and CDR2 SVGAGI. The CDR3 length is 17 residues. Sequencing was carried out using lung tumor tissue. This receptor was taken from a man between 60 and 75 years old with non-small cell lung cancer. The chain couples TRBV6-5 to TRBJ1-5; TRBD1 aligns across 7 bases. CDR3 DNA sequence: TGTGCCAGCAGTTACATTGTTGGGGACAGCCGCAATCAGCACCAGCATTTT. Translating gives CASSYIVGDSRNQHQHF.